The 10 T cell receptor beta chains below all came from one sample that was sequenced in a study of siplizumab effects on memory and regulatory T cells. Measured with immunoSEQ multiplex PCR; TCRdb has only the in-frame clones, and not every one. The top ten clones hold around two fifths of a sample with roughly 56,000 clones, 90% to 95% of them seen once. Material for sequencing was CD8+ T cells sorted from blood. The receptors here all came from a human donor in good health.

The J gene is TRBJ2-7, the V gene TRBV27, with D perhaps TRBD2 (6 bases). V lost 0 bases and J 2 bases, leaving 14 bases between the germline ends. The germline gives CDR1 MNHEY, CDR2 SMNVEV (reference sequence). CDR3 length: 16 amino acids. Here the CDR3 reads CASSLSPGALPYEQYF. CDR3 DNA: TGTGCCAGCAGTTTATCTCCGGGAGCCCTCCCCTACGAGCAGTACTTC.

This clone was detected once. This chain links TRBV7-9 with TRBJ2-5; 8 nucleotides match TRBD2. This CDR3 contains 15 residues. The V and J ends lost 5 bases and 5 bases, in that order; junction bases with no gene match: 10. CDR1 is SEHNR, CDR2 FQNEAQ, per germline (reference sequence). DNA for the CDR3: TGTGCCAGCAGCAAAAGAAGCGGGAGAACGGAGACCCAGTACTTC. This gives the protein CASSKRSGRTETQYF.

The genes are TRBV4-2 and TRBJ2-7; a possible D gene is TRBD1 (6 bases). Germline-derived CDR1 and CDR2 are LGHNA and YNFKEQ. This CDR3 has 14 residues. V gave up 5 bases and J gave up 4 bases, with 15 bases separating them. The CDR3 sequence is CASSSGTMGYEQYF. CDR3 DNA sequence: TGTGCCAGCAGCTCCGGGACAATGGGGTACGAGCAGTACTTC.

This clone appeared once. V gene TRBV6-5 combines with J gene TRBJ2-1, with 12 nucleotides matching TRBD1. J was trimmed by 7 bases and V by 6 bases; bases with no gene match: 7. The CDR3 is 15 amino acids. Germline assignment: CDR1 MNHEY and CDR2 SVGAGI. The CDR3: CASSTGTGGLNEQFF. The CDR3, as DNA: TGTGCCAGCAGCACCGGGACAGGGGGCCTAAATGAGCAGTTCTTC.

V usage is TRBV6-5 and J usage is TRBJ2-7; either TRBD1 or TRBD2 may fit D (5 bases each). Trimming removed 4 bases from V and 0 bases from J, with 13 bases in between. The CDR3 loop spans 15 amino acids. CDR1 is MNHEY, CDR2 SVGAGI, per germline. DNA of the CDR3: TGTGCCAGCAGTTTCCGGGACGGAGGCTCCTACGAGCAGTACTTC. Translating it yields CASSFRDGGSYEQYF.

CDR3 protein: CAWTVGPHEQFF. DNA for the CDR3: TGTGCCTGGACCGTAGGGCCTCATGAGCAGTTCTTC. J is TRBJ2-1 and V is TRBV30, with unresolved D. Looked up from germline, CDR1 is GTSNPN and CDR2 is SVGIG (reference sequence). Trimming cost V 4 bases and J 8 bases, with 12 bases left between them. CDR3 length: 12 amino acids.

V is TRBV19 and J is TRBJ2-1, with 10 positions matching TRBD2. The trim removed 7 bases at V and 2 bases at J, leaving 5 bases unmatched. From germline, CDR1 is LNHDA and CDR2 SQIVND (reference sequence). The CDR3 runs 15 residues. The CDR3 region is CASKGLAQAYNEQFF. CDR3 coding DNA: TGTGCCAGTAAGGGACTAGCGCAAGCCTACAATGAGCAGTTCTTC.

This chain joins TRBV7-9 and TRBJ1-2, with TRBD1 matching over 9 bases. The CDR3 runs to 14 residues. Germline CDR1 SEHNR, CDR2 FQNEAQ (reference sequence). V shed 11 bases and J 4 bases; nucleotides not matched to a gene: 11. CDR3 DNA: TGTGCCTGTCTACAGGGGGCTGAGAGCTATGGCTACACCTTC. This sequence encodes CACLQGAESYGYTF.

The chain employs TRBV4-2 and TRBJ1-3; D gene unclear. CDR3 size: 20 residues. CDR1 and CDR2 from the germline V gene are LGHNA and YNFKEQ. V was cut by 3 bases and J by 1 base, with 25 bases left in between. CDR3 protein: CASSHLAPYVRLESGNTIYF. The CDR3 bases are TGTGCCAGCAGCCATTTGGCCCCATATGTGCGGTTAGAATCTGGAAACACCATATATTTT.

The chain uses TRBV7-9 and TRBJ1-4; D is possibly TRBD1 (6 bases). Trimming left V 8 bases short and J 2 bases short, with 6 bases between. Germline V gives CDR1 SEHNR, CDR2 FQNEAQ (reference sequence). This CDR3 region has 12 residues. CDR3 region: CASQGTNEKLFF. The CDR3 DNA sequence: TGTGCCAGCCAGGGGACTAATGAAAAACTGTTTTTT.